Each of the 7 T cell receptor beta chains below was sequenced from the same sample in a study of cytomegalovirus exposure and HLA in healthy donors. Primers included in the PCR were 60 Vbeta and 13 Jbeta primers. Generated by immunoSEQ multiplex PCR, the TCRdb table keeps only in-frame clones and is missing some. This sample has 95,000 to 120,000 clones, with 67% found just once. The sequencing sample was made of PBMCs. Receptors were obtained from a man between 18 and 35 years old in good health and CMV-seropositive.

This clone was seen only a few times. The chain is built from TRBV7-9 and TRBJ2-3, with 8 bases identical to TRBD2. Germline V CDR1 and CDR2: SEHNR, FQNEAQ (reference sequence). CDR3 length: 15 residues. V shed 6 bases and J 5 bases; nucleotides not matched to a gene: 10. In DNA, the CDR3 is TGTGCCAGCAGGAATCCGCCGGGGGGGCGAGATACGCAGTATTTT. Its translation is CASRNPPGGRDTQYF.

The CDR3 here is CASSVGTSGVADTQYF. Written as DNA, the CDR3 is TGTGCCAGCAGCGTAGGGACTAGCGGGGTTGCAGATACGCAGTATTTT. The chain uses TRBV9 and TRBJ2-3, with 12 bases that match TRBD2. The J segment lost 4 bases and the V segment lost 0 bases, leaving 3 bases of the junction unmatched. This CDR3 contains 16 residues. Germline V lookup: CDR1 SGDLS, CDR2 YYNGEE.

V gene TRBV4-1 combines with J gene TRBJ1-1; D may be TRBD1 (5 bases). This CDR3 contains 14 residues. The V gene lost 0 bases and the J gene lost 4 bases, with 9 bases spanning the gap. CDR1 is MGHRA, CDR2 YSYEKL, per germline. The CDR3 nucleotides are TGCGCCAGCAGCCAAGATCTCAGGGTCACTGAAGCTTTCTTT. This gives the protein CASSQDLRVTEAFF.

The chain uses TRBV6-5 and TRBJ1-1, with 7 bases identical to TRBD1. The CDR3 consists of 15 residues. Germline values: CDR1 MNHEY, CDR2 SVGAGI. After removal of 6 bases from V and 5 bases from J, the junction contained 12 bases not matched to a gene. CDR3 DNA sequence: TGTGCCAGCAGACGCGATCACAGGGGATATACTGAAGCTTTCTTT. Its protein product is CASRRDHRGYTEAFF.

This clone has just one count. Germline is not matched at one junction end, which may reflect a read error. The rearrangement links TRBV27 to TRBJ1-1; D remains unclear. The CDR3 extends over 13 amino acids. Germline CDR1 and CDR2: MNHEY and SMNVEV (reference sequence). CDR3 bases: TGTGTCAGCGGCAGAGGGAGGGCCACTGAAGCTTTCTTT. Protein sequence: CVSGRGRATEAFF.

This clone was detected a few times. The CDR3 protein is CATSRRDTTVLEAFF. The CDR3 DNA sequence: TGTGCCACCAGCAGACGGGACACGACCGTACTTGAAGCTTTCTTT. The chain couples TRBV15 to TRBJ1-1; D may be TRBD1 (6 bases). CDR3 length: 15 amino acids. Trimming shortened V by 2 bases and J by 7 bases, and 17 bases separated the two germline ends. The germline V gene encodes CDR1 LNHNV and CDR2 YYDKDF (reference sequence). Full variable domain (remainder filled in from reference TRBV15 and TRBJ1-1): DAMVIQNPRYQVTQFGKPVTLSCSQTLNHNVMYWYQQKSSQAPKLLFHYYDKDFNNEADTPDNFQSRRPNTSFCFLDIRSPGLGDTAMYLCATSRRDTTVLEAFFGQGTRLTVV.

V gene TRBV5-4 combines with J gene TRBJ2-1; 13 positions match TRBD2. Germline V gene lookup returns CDR1 SGHNT and CDR2 YYREEE (reference sequence). CDR3 length equals 16 residues. With 3 bases clipped from V and 6 bases from J, the junction kept 6 bases outside the gene matches. The chain's CDR3 is CASSWVLAGGPNEQFF. The CDR3 nucleotides read TGTGCCAGCAGCTGGGTACTAGCGGGGGGGCCCAATGAGCAGTTCTTC.